Listed here are 30 T cell receptor beta chains from one sample, sequenced in a study of T cells in Graves' hyperthyroidism and ophthalmopathy. Authors of the study amplified TCR beta CDR3 regions from RNA transcripts. The HTBI primer set served for first-round RT-PCR of the TCR CDR3. Via MiXCR, TCRdb re-called the multiplex PCR reads, giving one row per CDR3 protein. Of about 560,000 distinct CDR3 sequences listed, over 15% are singletons. The source material was blood. The receptors come from a woman aged 18-35 years with Graves' hyperthyroidism.

This clonotype has a count of ten or more. The V gene is TRBV11-2, the J gene TRBJ1-2; 7 bases agree with TRBD1. The V segment lost 5 bases and the J segment 4 bases; nucleotides outside the gene matches: 10. CDR3 size: 15 residues. Germline CDR1 and CDR2: SGHAT and FQNNGV. In nucleotides, the CDR3 is TGTGCCAGCAGCCCGCACAGGGGAGGGGGCTATGGCTACACCTTC. As protein: CASSPHRGGGYGYTF.

This clonotype was counted ten times or more. The chain joins TRBV20-1 to TRBJ2-3; tentative D call: TRBD2 (6 bases). Germline loops: CDR1 DFQATT, CDR2 SNEGSKA (reference sequence). This CDR3 has 15 amino acids. V shed 5 bases and J shed 3 bases, with 18 bases lying between them. DNA for the CDR3: TGCAGTGCTCTACCCTACAGGAGGGCAACAGATACGCAGTATTTT. This encodes CSALPYRRATDTQYF.

This sequence joins TRBV30 and TRBJ2-5, with 8 bases fitting TRBD2. Germline V gene sequence: CDR1 GTSNPN, CDR2 SVGIG (reference sequence). The CDR3 is 15 residues long. V dropped 0 bases and J dropped 5; count of bases not matched to a gene: 8. CDR3 amino acids: CAWSVASGRSETQYF. The DNA of the CDR3 is TGTGCCTGGAGTGTGGCTAGCGGGCGGTCGGAGACCCAGTACTTC.

This clonotype was seen repeatedly, ten times or more. The chain recombines TRBV12-3 or TRBV12-4 with TRBJ1-1; D may be TRBD1 (5 bases). This CDR3 comprises 14 residues. Trimming took off 6 bases at V and 6 bases at J, with 17 bases between the two ends. CDR3 nucleotide sequence: TGTGCCAGCAGACCCCAGGGAGAAGGCGCTGAAGCTTTCTTT. Amino acids: CASRPQGEGAEAFF.

The sample holds many counts of this clonotype. CDR3 loop: CASSQEGLGNNEQFF. CDR3 in DNA: TGTGCCAGCAGCCAGGAGGGACTAGGGAACAATGAGCAGTTCTTC. The chain has TRBV11-1 and TRBJ2-1, with TRBD2 matching over 8 bases. Germline trimming cut 5 bases from V and 5 bases from J; bases unmatched to any gene: 8. The CDR3 covers 15 residues. Per germline, CDR1 SGHAT and CDR2 FQDESV (reference sequence).

This clonotype has a handful of counts. This chain links TRBV7-9 with TRBJ1-2, with a tentative D call TRBD1 (6 bases). This CDR3 has 16 residues. Per the germline V gene, CDR1 is SEHNR and CDR2 is FQNEAQ (reference sequence). Trimming shortened V by 1 base and J by 2 bases, and 14 bases separated the two germline ends. CDR3 amino acids: CASSLGGRQGNYGYTF. CDR3 sequence (DNA): TGTGCCAGCAGCTTAGGGGGTCGGCAGGGGAACTATGGCTACACCTTC.

The chain couples TRBV13 to TRBJ1-3; maybe TRBD1 (5 bases). Germline-derived CDR1 and CDR2 are PRHDT and FYEKMQ (reference sequence). Deletions cut 5 bases from V and 0 bases from J, with 17 bases between. The CDR3 consists of 17 residues. The CDR3 nucleotides are TGTGCCAGCAGCCCGCTTGGTTGGGACGACTCTGGAAACACCATATATTTT. Protein: CASSPLGWDDSGNTIYF. Full variable domain (remainder filled in from reference TRBV13 and TRBJ1-3): AAGVIQSPRHLIKEKRETATLKCYPIPRHDTVYWYQQGPGQDPQFLISFYEKMQSDKGSIPDRFSAQQFSDYHSELNMSSLELGDSALYFCASSPLGWDDSGNTIYFGEGSWLTVV.

This clonotype was counted at least ten times. The chain has TRBV6-6 and TRBJ2-5; 8 bases are shared with TRBD1. The ends lost 2 bases at V and 5 bases at J; junction bases unmatched: 7. This CDR3 is built from 15 residues. From germline, CDR1 is MNHNY and CDR2 SVGAGI (reference sequence). This CDR3 reads CASSYTQGAGETQYF. The CDR3, as DNA: TGTGCCAGCAGTTACACCCAGGGGGCAGGGGAGACCCAGTACTTC.

This clonotype has at least ten counts. J is TRBJ2-7 and V is TRBV5-1, with 10 nucleotides matching TRBD1. V dropped 3 bases and J dropped 3; count of bases not matched to a gene: 6. CDR1 SGHRS and CDR2 YFSETQ come from the germline V gene. This CDR3 has 15 residues. The CDR3, as DNA: TGCGCCAGCAGCTCATGGACAGGGGGAGGCTACGAGCAGTACTTC. Its translation: CASSSWTGGGYEQYF.

J is TRBJ1-1 and V is TRBV6-1; D is possibly TRBD1 (5 bases). CDR3 length: 15 residues. Between the trimmed V and J ends, which lost 8 bases and 4 bases, there was a span of 20 bases. From germline, CDR1 is MNHNS and CDR2 SASEGT. CDR3 loop: CASEAGNKGSTEAFF. CDR3 nucleotide sequence: TGTGCCAGCGAAGCAGGGAATAAGGGGAGCACTGAAGCTTTCTTT.

This clonotype was detected ten times or more. The chain recombines TRBV2 with TRBJ1-2; D not certain. V was shortened by 3 bases and J by 4 bases, with 12 bases between the two germline ends. This CDR3 region has 14 residues. Germline V gene sequence: CDR1 SNHLY, CDR2 FYNNEI. CDR3 in amino acids: CASSEIGSSYGYTF. The CDR3 region has the DNA TGTGCCAGCAGTGAGATAGGATCGAGCTATGGCTACACCTTC. The variable domain in full, with the rest retrieved from reference TRBV2 and TRBJ1-2, is EPEVTQTPSHQVTQMGQEVILRCVPISNHLYFYWYRQILGQKVEFLVSFYNNEISEKSEIFDDQFSVERPDGSNFTLKIRSTKLEDSAMYFCASSEIGSSYGYTFGSGTRLTVV.

This clonotype showed up many times. The chain combines TRBV28 with TRBJ1-1; D ambiguous. Germline assignment: CDR1 MDHEN and CDR2 SYDVKM. CDR3 length equals 13 residues. V was clipped by 3 bases and J by 7 bases, with 12 bases between them. Written as DNA, the CDR3 is TGTGCCAGCAGTTTTACTCGGTTGAGTGAAGCTTTCTTT. This encodes CASSFTRLSEAFF.

This clonotype has a count of ten or more. The chain is built from TRBV7-9 and TRBJ2-2; 8 bases line up with TRBD1. The CDR3 consists of 19 residues. Germline trimming cut 5 bases from V and 3 bases from J; bases unmatched to any gene: 17. Germline V gene lookup returns CDR1 SEHNR and CDR2 FQNEAQ (reference sequence). In nucleotides, the CDR3 is TGTGCCAGCAGCCCAAAATCCTTCCAGGGGGCATTTGACACCGGGGAGCTGTTTTTT. This gives the protein CASSPKSFQGAFDTGELFF.

This clonotype came up many times. The genes are TRBV18 and TRBJ1-2; D is perhaps TRBD1 (6 bases). Germline assignment: CDR1 KGHSH and CDR2 LQKENI. The CDR3 has 12 amino acids. V was trimmed by 3 bases and J by 6 bases, leaving 8 bases between them. The CDR3 DNA sequence: TGTGCCAGCTCACCCTGGACAGATGGCTACACCTTC. Translation gives CASSPWTDGYTF.

This clonotype occurred a few times. CDR3 bases: TGTGCCAGCAGTAAGGTGCAACAGGGCTACGGCTACACCTTC. Encoded protein: CASSKVQQGYGYTF. The rearrangement links TRBV27 to TRBJ1-2, with a possible D match to TRBD1 (6 bases). CDR3 length: 14 amino acids. Between the trimmed V and J ends, which lost 5 bases and 8 bases, there was a span of 18 bases. Germline CDR1 MNHEY, CDR2 SMNVEV (reference sequence).

This clonotype was detected many times. The chain recombines TRBV6-1 with TRBJ1-2, with 9 bases fitting TRBD1. Germline values: CDR1 MNHNS, CDR2 SASEGT. This CDR3 has 14 residues. V was pared by 6 bases and J by 4 bases, with 6 bases of the junction left unmatched. The CDR3 DNA sequence: TGTGCCAGCAGCATGGACAGGGGCGTCTATGGCTACACCTTC. Residues: CASSMDRGVYGYTF.

This clonotype was detected many times. The gene calls are TRBV10-3 and TRBJ2-7; TRBD1 matches at 7 bases. V lost 5 bases and J lost 4; bases outside the gene matches: 8. This CDR3 spans 14 amino acids. The germline V gene encodes CDR1 ENHRY and CDR2 SYGVKD. This chain's CDR3 is CAISFGDSGYEQYF. In DNA, the CDR3 is TGTGCCATCAGTTTCGGGGACAGTGGGTACGAGCAGTACTTC.

This clonotype turned up a few times. V is TRBV28 and J is TRBJ2-3, with 8 bases aligning to TRBD1. V lost 5 bases, J lost 4 bases, and 11 bases stayed unmatched. Per the germline V gene, CDR1 is MDHEN and CDR2 is SYDVKM. The CDR3 totals 16 residues. As DNA, the CDR3 is TGTGCCAGCAGTGTACTACAGGGGGTTGGGGCAGATACGCAGTATTTT. It yields the protein CASSVLQGVGADTQYF.

The chain employs TRBV11-3 and TRBJ1-2; D not certain. The germline gives CDR1 SGHNT, CDR2 YENEEA. V was clipped by 3 bases and J by 10 bases, with 12 bases between them. The CDR3 has 12 residues. This CDR3 is CASSFDPEDYTF. In nucleotides, the CDR3 is TGTGCCAGCAGCTTCGACCCGGAGGACTACACCTTC.

This clonotype was counted a few times. The chain recombines TRBV19 with TRBJ1-1; D is undetermined. Germline values: CDR1 LNHDA, CDR2 SQIVND (reference sequence). The V end was cut by 6 bases, the J end by 0 bases, with 11 bases between. The CDR3 runs 14 residues. The CDR3 DNA reads TGTGCCAGTAGACTAAGGGCGTTGAACACTGAAGCTTTCTTT. Protein product: CASRLRALNTEAFF.

The chain is built from TRBV4-2 and TRBJ2-1; D is unclear. This CDR3 contains 10 residues. Germline CDR1 and CDR2: LGHNA and YNFKEQ. The DNA of the CDR3 is TGTGATGGGATCCGGTATGAGCAGTTCTTC. Its protein product is CDGIRYEQFF.

The J gene is TRBJ1-2, the V gene TRBV4-3, with D unresolved. V lost 0 bases and J lost 2, with 10 bases in between. The CDR3 is 15 residues long. From germline, CDR1 is LGHNA and CDR2 YSLEER. CDR3 amino acids: CASSQEPMRNYGYTF. The CDR3 region has the DNA TGCGCCAGCAGCCAAGAACCGATGCGGAACTATGGCTACACCTTC.

This clonotype was observed many times. The chain recombines TRBV12-3 or TRBV12-4 with TRBJ1-5; D might be TRBD1 (6 bases). The CDR3 has 13 residues. V was shortened by 7 bases and J by 3 bases, with 10 bases between the two germline ends. CDR3 in amino acids: CASIGGVNQPQHF. CDR3 in DNA: TGTGCCAGCATAGGGGGGGTCAATCAGCCCCAGCATTTT.

In this sample, this clonotype turned up many times. The chain links TRBV7-9 to TRBJ2-3; 10 nucleotides agree with TRBD2. The CDR3 spans 15 residues. In germline, CDR1 is SEHNR, CDR2 FQNEAQ (reference sequence). The trim removed 5 bases at V and 3 bases at J, leaving 5 bases unmatched. In DNA, the CDR3 is TGTGCCAGCAGCAGAGCTAGCGGGGGAACAGATACGCAGTATTTT. Its translation: CASSRASGGTDTQYF.

In this sample, this clonotype turned up a few times. This rearrangement joins TRBV19 to TRBJ2-3, with 9 bases aligning to TRBD2. Trimming took 4 bases from V and 2 from J; bases not matched to a gene: 10. Per the germline V gene, CDR1 is LNHDA and CDR2 is SQIVND (reference sequence). This CDR3 contains 17 residues. CDR3 region: CASSSMGLAGNTDTQYF. The CDR3 DNA is TGTGCCAGTAGTAGTATGGGGCTAGCGGGGAACACAGATACGCAGTATTTT. The entire variable domain, with the rest obtained from reference TRBV19 and TRBJ2-3, is as follows: DGGITQSPKYLFRKEGQNVTLSCEQNLNHDAMYWYRQDPGQGLRLIYYSQIVNDFQKGDIAEGYSVSREKKESFPLTVTSAQKNPTAFYLCASSSMGLAGNTDTQYFGPGTRLTVL.

This clonotype has a count of ten or more. The chain is built from TRBV28 and TRBJ2-7; 8 bases match TRBD1. The CDR3 loop spans 14 amino acids. Germline V gives CDR1 MDHEN, CDR2 SYDVKM. Trimming took 4 bases from V and 5 from J; bases not matched to a gene: 7. CDR3 amino acids: CASSSMDRVNEQYF. CDR3 coding DNA: TGTGCCAGCAGTTCGATGGACAGGGTCAACGAGCAGTACTTC.

In its sample, this clonotype was seen a few times. V gene TRBV6-2 or TRBV6-3 combines with J gene TRBJ1-4; 7 positions agree with TRBD1. CDR3 length: 15 residues. V trimming: 7 bases; J trimming: 5 bases; junction bases outside the gene matches: 10. Germline loops: CDR1 MNHEY, CDR2 SVGEGT. CDR3 coding DNA: TGTGCCAGCAACTCTACAGGGGTCCACAATGAAAAACTGTTTTTT. Residues: CASNSTGVHNEKLFF.

This clonotype was observed a handful of times. The chain couples TRBV6-1 to TRBJ1-6, with TRBD1 as a possible D gene (5 bases). The CDR3 contains 11 residues. The germline V gene has CDR1 MNHNS and CDR2 SASEGT. V was pared by 7 bases and J by 13 bases, with 11 bases between. Written as DNA, the CDR3 is TGTGCCAGCACCCGGGGCGGTCCCCTCCACTTT. The encoded protein is CASTRGGPLHF.

This clonotype showed up many times. In DNA form, the CDR3 reads TGTGCCAGCAGTTTGACCAACGGGGTTCAGGATACGCAGTATTTT. As protein: CASSLTNGVQDTQYF. V is TRBV12-3 or TRBV12-4 and J is TRBJ2-3; tentative D call: TRBD2 (5 bases). This CDR3 spans 15 amino acids. Trimming shortened V by 3 bases and J by 6 bases, and 16 bases separated the two germline ends.

The chain uses TRBV4-3 and TRBJ2-7, with D possibly being TRBD2 (7 bases). CDR3 size: 15 residues. In germline, CDR1 is LGHNA, CDR2 YSLEER. The ends were cut back, 0 bases at V and 5 bases at J, with 14 bases in the middle. CDR3 sequence (DNA): TGCGCCAGCAGCCAAGAATGGGGGGGCGTCGACGAGCAGTACTTC. Its protein product is CASSQEWGGVDEQYF.